The source of this T cell receptor (beta chain) is a study of shared clonotypes between healthy human individuals (TCRdb year 2020). Some background on the complete study: Two women and three men aged 18 to 49 years were included in the cohort. Leukapheresis yielded between about 0.9 and 9 billion PBMCs per donor. To increase sequencing depth and limit assay-specific biases, TCR repertoire library preparation and sequencing were carried out by different laboratories using diverse techniques. To estimate repertoire size and how much clonotype sharing occurs between individuals, the study deeply sequenced the blood TCR repertoires of five or six healthy adults. For each donor, CD4 naive and CD4 memory were each given three plates, CD8 naive was given two plates, and CD8 memory was given one plate.

Reading from cysteine to phenylalanine, the CDR3 counts 14 amino acids. Only the CDR3 DNA stays, 42 bases, in frame from base 1. V is shortened by 6 bases, J by 9 bases, and the region joining them spans 21 bases. Via the germline V gene, CDR1 is MDHEN and CDR2 SYDVKM. For the CD8 naive samples, CD45RO-negative cells were positively selected for CCR7, yielding a CD45RA+CCR7+ population from which TemRA cells were excluded. Donors were healthy HIV-negative adults with no recently reported acute infections or vaccinations. Every donor was a Caucasian adult living in Nashville, Tennessee, USA. Blood was obtained by leukapheresis, after which PBMCs were separated by Ficoll-Histopaque density gradient centrifugation and cryopreserved in liquid nitrogen vapor phase. Analytical flow cytometry was used to check the purity and quantity of each magnetically sorted T cell population. Genomic DNA was isolated from every sorted fraction and measured by UV absorbance on a Nanodrop 2000c.

Study-wide conclusions, independent of this receptor: Clonotypes shared by all four sorted-subset donors showed higher generation probabilities than non-shared clonotypes. Pairwise subsampling led to the expectation that sequencing depth would affect the degree of clonotype sharing among donors. Sampling was restricted to blood, and TCR repertoires in tissue are likely to differ from TCR repertoires in blood. Naive subsets generally had larger estimated clonotype richness than memory subsets did. Sharing across several donors was observed for approximately 5% of naive CD4, less than 4% of naive CD8, 2.3% of memory CD4, and about 0.38% of memory CD8 clonotypes. The genetic and exposure-history diversity represented was limited by the small number of donors. Incomplete sequencing was indicated by rarefaction of sorted-subset datasets, despite the large sequencing depth.

A word on this clone: Its antigen target is currently unknown. Per-nucleotide qualities are absent, and no much larger clonotype sits a single base away.

Using the deep immunoSEQ assay, TCR CDR3 regions were amplified from genomic DNA by multiplex PCR. Genomic DNA extracted from each cell subset was distributed evenly over all wells of several immunoSEQ 96-well plates, and each plate served as one replicate. Each replicate PCR for sorted subsets received roughly 0.2 ug genomic DNA, equal to tens of thousands of T cell genomes. Purified libraries were quantified with a Qubit 3.0 fluorometer, sized on a Bioanalyzer 2100, and re-quantified with the KAPA Library Quantification kit. A separate single-read 150-cycle Illumina NextSeq 550 flow cell was used to sequence each immunoSEQ 96-well plate. Per the authors' processing: The immunoSEQ output contained only junctional sequences without quality scores, so filtering could not match that applied to full-length reads. Sequences were annotated with PyIR, a Python wrapper for IgBLAST v1.9, using IMGT germline references to assign V/J genes and CDR3. Reads were filtered out if the reads had weak V/J assignments (E-value above 1e-6), no CDR3, stop codons, out-of-frame junctions, or ambiguous translated residues. A V3J clonotype was defined by an identical inferred V gene, J gene, and CDR3 amino acid sequence. To compute the percentage overlap between repertoires, the number of shared unique clonotypes was divided by the size of the smaller repertoire. Three approaches were used to assess repertoire richness: RTK rarefaction, the Chao1 estimator, and Recon v2.1 estimates of unobserved clonotypes. Generation probabilities for all TCRbeta clonotypes obtained by the gDNA method from a handful of donors were computed using OLGA. TCRdb retrieved this table from immuneACCESS and kept in-frame rearrangements only. Not all clones are present; in checked studies, unresolved V genes account for under half, and no reason is known for the remainder. That table gives V, J and clone size, and the DNA gave D and trimming. In all, the sample holds 2 million or so clones, and about 95% of those were seen once. 0.85% to 1.2% of the sample goes to the ten largest clones.

The chain was built from TRBV28 and TRBJ2-7, and TRBD2 may be the D gene, going by 7 matching bases. Specimen: naive CD8+ T cells sorted from blood. The cell subset or site label corresponds to: CD45RA+CCR7+. The TCR comes from a man aged 18 to 29 in good health. The bases read TGTGCCAGCAGCCCCTCCCCCGGGGAGGGGGGGCAGTACTTC. This sequence encodes CASSPSPGEGGQYF.